Listed here are 24 T cell receptor beta chains from one sample, sequenced in a study of OX40 agonist ivuxolimab in advanced cancers. Assay: immunoSEQ multiplex PCR; the TCRdb copy retains only in-frame clones and omits some. The repertoire holds 50,000 to 75,000 clones, with 86% as singletons. The sample consisted of CD4+ or CD8+ T cells sorted from blood, taken in a trial of the OX40 agonist ivuxolimab. The receptors derive from an adult with an advanced solid tumor such as melanoma, head and neck, liver or kidney cancer.

This chain uses TRBV19 with TRBJ1-4; D unclear. The CDR3 consists of 13 residues. Germline V gene lookup returns CDR1 LNHDA and CDR2 SQIVND (reference sequence). V shed 3 bases and J shed 8 bases, with 10 bases lying between them. CDR3 nucleotide sequence: TGTGCCAGTAGTATCTCCCCGGGAGAAAAACTGTTTTTT. Its protein is CASSISPGEKLFF.

The chain has TRBV29-1 and TRBJ1-3; D not certain. The CDR3 runs to 13 residues. In germline, CDR1 is SQVTM, CDR2 ANQGSEA. The V gene lost 8 bases and the J gene lost 1 base, with 12 bases spanning the gap. The CDR3 nucleotides are TGCAGCACCGGAGTGCAATCTGGAAACACCATATATTTT. Amino acid sequence: CSTGVQSGNTIYF.

The V call is TRBV11-3, the J call TRBJ1-6; D gene unclear. V lost 2 bases, J lost 9 bases, and 14 bases lay in between. CDR1 and CDR2 (germline): SGHNT, YENEEA. This CDR3 comprises 15 residues. CDR3 sequence reads: CASSLNSGSGSPLHF. The CDR3 DNA sequence: TGTGCCAGCAGCTTAAATAGTGGGAGTGGTTCACCCCTCCACTTT.

This rearrangement joins TRBV6-1 to TRBJ2-2, with D perhaps TRBD1 or TRBD2 (5 bases each). Trimming took off 7 bases at V and 8 bases at J, with 17 bases between the two ends. There are 14 residues in the CDR3. Germline CDR1 MNHNS, CDR2 SASEGT. As DNA, the CDR3 is TGTGCCAGCATTCGGGACCCGGGTTTGGGGGAGCTGTTTTTT. It yields the protein CASIRDPGLGELFF.

Points on this clone: The sample carries other DNA sequences with the same CDR3. The rearrangement joins TRBV29-1 to TRBJ2-7, with a tentative D call TRBD1 (6 bases). V gave up 4 bases and J gave up 2 bases, with 6 bases separating them. Germline assignment: CDR1 SQVTM and CDR2 ANQGSEA. CDR3 length equals 11 residues. This chain's CDR3 is CSVGTAYEQYF. The CDR3 nucleotides read TGCAGCGTTGGGACAGCCTACGAGCAGTACTTC.

This chain connects TRBV7-2 to TRBJ2-7, with 11 bases matching TRBD2. Germline-derived CDR1 and CDR2 are SGHTA and FQGNSA. Unmatched junction bases numbered 6, after V lost 6 bases and J lost 2 bases. CDR3 size: 15 residues. CDR3 protein: CASSPSGGIPYEQYF. In nucleotides, the CDR3 is TGTGCCAGCAGTCCTAGCGGGGGGATTCCCTACGAGCAGTACTTC.

The rearrangement joins TRBV30 to TRBJ2-6; D is unresolved. The CDR3 loop spans 15 amino acids. In germline, CDR1 is GTSNPN, CDR2 SVGIG (reference sequence). With 1 base removed from V and 5 bases from J, the gap between germline ends came to 12 bases. Here the CDR3 DNA reads TGTGCCTGGAGTGACCTTCGGGTGTGGGCCAACGTCCTGACTTTC. Protein sequence: CAWSDLRVWANVLTF.

The chain has TRBV30 and TRBJ2-1; TRBD2 agrees at 14 bases. The CDR3 consists of 16 residues. Germline CDR1 and CDR2: GTSNPN and SVGIG (reference sequence). The V gene end was trimmed by 4 bases and the J gene end by 8 bases; junction bases not matched to a gene: 10. In nucleotides, the CDR3 is TGTGCCTGGACCCCGGGACTAGCGGGGGCCGGGGATGAGCAGTTCTTC. Protein sequence: CAWTPGLAGAGDEQFF.

V usage is TRBV6-5 and J usage is TRBJ1-2; D call uncertain. Germline values: CDR1 MNHEY, CDR2 SVGAGI. The germline V and J ends were trimmed by 0 bases and 3 bases, with 11 bases remaining between them. The CDR3 has 15 residues. CDR3 DNA sequence: TGTGCCAGCAGTTACTCCGCCGGCGGGGACTATGGCTACACCTTC. Protein sequence: CASSYSAGGDYGYTF.

The chain links TRBV29-1 to TRBJ1-1, with 7 bases that match TRBD1. The V segment lost 7 bases and the J segment 7 bases; nucleotides outside the gene matches: 6. Germline values: CDR1 SQVTM, CDR2 ANQGSEA. The CDR3 contains 11 residues. The DNA for the CDR3 is TGCAGCGCCCTCCGGGACAGTGAAGCTTTCTTT. Its protein is CSALRDSEAFF.

On this clone: One end of the junction varies from germline; a read error may be responsible. The chain links TRBV4-3 to TRBJ1-3; weak D call: TRBD1 (6 bases). Germline values: CDR1 LGHNA, CDR2 YSLEER. The CDR3 totals 16 residues. DNA for the CDR3: TGCGCCAGCAGCCAGAGCGACAGGAACCCTGGGAACACCATATATTTT. This codes for CASSQSDRNPGNTIYF.

The chain uses TRBV7-2 and TRBJ1-3; D gene uncertain. From germline, CDR1 is SGHTA and CDR2 FQGNSA. Trimming removed 3 bases at V and 2 bases at J, with 8 bases between. This CDR3 has 14 amino acids. The CDR3 spells CASSFGDTGNTIYF. The CDR3 DNA is TGTGCCAGCAGCTTTGGGGATACTGGAAACACCATATATTTT.

This clone was seen once. V and J are TRBV4-2 and TRBJ2-3, with TRBD2 matching over 11 bases. There are 18 residues in the CDR3. Germline CDR1 reads LGHNA; CDR2 reads YNFKEQ. The ends lost 4 bases at V and 0 bases at J; junction bases unmatched: 9. Here the CDR3 reads CASSRLSGGDPSTDTQYF. In DNA, the CDR3 is TGTGCCAGCAGCCGCCTTAGCGGGGGGGATCCTAGCACAGATACGCAGTATTTT.

This chain uses TRBV5-6 with TRBJ2-3; 12 positions agree with TRBD2. Germline CDR1 SGHDT, CDR2 YYEEEE. This CDR3 is 17 amino acids long. V lost 4 bases, J lost 4 bases, and 10 bases stayed unmatched. The CDR3 loop is CASSPLGLAGTSDTQYF. Here the CDR3 DNA reads TGTGCCAGCAGCCCCCTCGGACTAGCGGGAACCTCAGATACGCAGTATTTT.

This clone was seen only once. This chain uses TRBV27 with TRBJ1-3, with 7 bases identical to TRBD1. The CDR3 runs to 13 residues. V trimming: 6 bases; J trimming: 2 bases; junction bases outside the gene matches: 1. Germline CDR1 is MNHEY and CDR2 is SMNVEV (reference sequence). The CDR3 loop is CASRQGAGNTIYF. CDR3 nucleotides: TGTGCCAGCAGGCAGGGGGCTGGAAACACCATATATTTT.

This clone was found once. This sequence joins TRBV7-2 and TRBJ1-1; no definite D call. The germline V gene has CDR1 SGHTA and CDR2 FQGNSA. This CDR3 spans 13 amino acids. The V end was cut by 2 bases, the J end by 1 base, with 5 bases between. The CDR3 bases are TGTGCCAGCAGCTTATCGGGGAACACTGAAGCTTTCTTT. This sequence encodes CASSLSGNTEAFF.

The rearrangement joins TRBV2 to TRBJ1-1; tentatively, D is TRBD1 (5 bases). Trimming pared 8 bases from V and 4 bases from J, leaving 11 bases between. CDR3 length: 12 residues. Germline values: CDR1 SNHLY, CDR2 FYNNEI. The DNA of the CDR3 is TGTGCCAGCTCGGGGGATCGCACTGAAGCTTTCTTT. Translating it yields CASSGDRTEAFF.

This clone was recorded a few times. V usage is TRBV5-6 and J usage is TRBJ1-5; D perhaps matches TRBD1 (5 bases). From germline, CDR1 is SGHDT and CDR2 YYEEEE. V lost 1 base and J 6 bases, leaving 11 bases between the germline ends. The CDR3 loop spans 14 amino acids. The CDR3 protein is CASSLLGAAQPQHF. The CDR3 nucleotides read TGTGCCAGCAGCTTGCTCGGGGCTGCTCAGCCCCAGCATTTT.

The chain recombines TRBV7-6 with TRBJ2-7; 8 bases map to TRBD1. The CDR3 runs 16 residues. Germline V CDR1 and CDR2: SGHVS, FNYEAQ. J gave up 6 bases and V 1 base, and 11 bases lay outside the gene matches. The CDR3 bases are TGTGCCAGCAGCTTAGGGCGTCAGGGGGCGCCGGGCGAGCAGTACTTC. Protein product: CASSLGRQGAPGEQYF.

V and J are TRBV29-1 and TRBJ1-5, with 9 bases that match TRBD1. The V segment lost 7 bases and the J segment 7 bases; nucleotides outside the gene matches: 8. This CDR3 contains 13 residues. In germline, CDR1 is SQVTM, CDR2 ANQGSEA. DNA for the CDR3: TGCAGCGACCGGGACAGGGTCTACCAGCCCCAGCATTTT. It codes for CSDRDRVYQPQHF.

The V and J genes are TRBV10-2 and TRBJ1-5; 12 bases agree with TRBD1. J lost 1 base, V lost 8 bases, and 6 bases had no gene match. This CDR3 region has 16 residues. Germline V CDR1 and CDR2: WSHSY, SAAADI. The CDR3 loop reads CASEGTGGGSNQPQHF. The CDR3 nucleotides read TGCGCCAGCGAAGGGACAGGGGGCGGGAGCAATCAGCCCCAGCATTTT.

The gene calls are TRBV29-1 and TRBJ1-1; D is possibly TRBD1 (6 bases). Trimming shortened V by 6 bases and J by 6 bases, and 20 bases separated the two germline ends. The CDR3 sequence is 14 residues long. The germline V gene encodes CDR1 SQVTM and CDR2 ANQGSEA. The DNA of the CDR3 is TGCAGCGTCGGGCAGGGGTCTAGTATGGCTGAAGCTTTCTTT. This sequence encodes CSVGQGSSMAEAFF.

This chain links TRBV28 with TRBJ1-2, with 7 positions matching TRBD1. CDR1 is MDHEN, CDR2 SYDVKM, per germline. The V gene end was trimmed by 5 bases and the J gene end by 5 bases; junction bases not matched to a gene: 14. The CDR3 runs 16 residues. CDR3 coding DNA: TGTGCCAGCAGTGCCCATGACAGGGTGGTACAGTATGGCTACACCTTC. Its protein product is CASSAHDRVVQYGYTF.

The V call is TRBV18, the J call TRBJ1-2; TRBD1 matches 8 bases. The CDR3 spans 14 residues. The V segment lost 3 bases and the J segment 1 base; nucleotides outside the gene matches: 1. From germline, CDR1 is KGHSH and CDR2 LQKENI. In DNA form, the CDR3 reads TGTGCCAGCTCACCTGACAGGGGTAACTATGGCTACACCTTC. This translates into CASSPDRGNYGYTF. The whole variable domain, filled in from reference TRBV18 and TRBJ1-2, reads NAGVMQNPRHLVRRRGQEARLRCSPMKGHSHVYWYRQLPEEGLKFMVYLQKENIIDESGMPKERFSAEFPKEGPSILRIQQVVRGDSAAYFCASSPDRGNYGYTFGSGTRLTVV.